The present entry profiles one T cell receptor (beta chain) with its context. This clone was detected once. It lacks a known antigen. Per-nucleotide qualities are absent, and no much larger clonotype sits a single base away. These data originate in a study of shared clonotypes between healthy human individuals (dated by TCRdb to the early 2020s). Background on the whole study: The cohort comprised two women and three men aged 18 to 49 years. For each donor, CD4 naive and CD4 memory were each run on three plates, CD8 naive on two plates, and CD8 memory on one plate. Blood TCR repertoires of a handful of healthy adults were deeply sequenced to estimate repertoire size and the extent of clonotype sharing between individuals. Different laboratories and diverse techniques were used to prepare libraries and sequence TCR repertoires, to increase sequencing depth and limit assay-specific biases. Leukapheresis yielded between about 0.9 and 9 billion PBMCs per donor.

The CDR3 starts with the cysteine, ends with the phenylalanine, and has 16 residues. Of the read, only the CDR3 DNA is kept; its 48 bases are in frame from base 1. The germline V gene sets CDR1 to MGHDK and CDR2 to SYGVNS. Germline trimming: 5 bases from V, 0 bases from J; junction bases outside gene matches: 8. Results the study describes overall, beyond this receptor: Rarefaction of sorted-subset datasets indicated incomplete sequencing despite the large sequencing depth. Naive subsets generally had larger estimated clonotype richness than memory subsets did. Pairwise subsampling indicated that sequencing depth was expected to affect the degree of clonotype sharing among donors. Clonotypes shared by all four sorted-subset donors showed higher generation probabilities than non-shared clonotypes. Sampling was restricted to blood, and TCR repertoires in tissue are likely to differ from TCR repertoires in blood. Across a few donors, about 5.2% of naive CD4, more than 3% of naive CD8, 2.3% of memory CD4, and over 0.35% of memory CD8 clonotypes were shared. Because the study included a small number of donors, the genetic and exposure-history diversity represented was limited.

The donors were healthy, HIV-negative adults with no recently reported acute infections or vaccinations. Every donor was a Caucasian adult living in Nashville, Tennessee, USA. CD4+ T cells were enriched through magnetic negative selection, after which naive cells were positively selected on CD45RA and the remaining negative fraction served as the memory subset. Blood was collected by leukapheresis, and PBMCs were isolated by Ficoll-Histopaque density gradient centrifugation and then cryopreserved in liquid nitrogen vapor phase. Analytical flow cytometry was used to check the purity and quantity of each magnetically sorted T cell population. Genomic DNA was isolated from every sorted fraction and measured by UV absorbance on a Nanodrop 2000c. Using the deep immunoSEQ assay, TCR CDR3 regions were amplified from genomic DNA by multiplex PCR. Genomic DNA extracted from each cell subset was distributed evenly over all wells of several immunoSEQ 96-well plates, and each plate served as one replicate. For sorted subsets, roughly 190 ng of genomic DNA, equivalent to 30,000 or so T cell genomes, went into each replicate PCR. The purified libraries were quantified using a Qubit 3.0 fluorometer, sized with a Bioanalyzer 2100, and then quantified again using the KAPA Library Quantification kit. Every immunoSEQ 96-well plate was sequenced on a separate single-read 150-cycle Illumina NextSeq 550 flow cell. As for the original processing: Because only junctional sequences without quality scores were contained in the immunoSEQ output, filtering matching that applied to full-length reads could not be performed. Sequences were annotated with PyIR, a Python wrapper for IgBLAST v1.9, using IMGT germline references to assign V/J genes and CDR3. Reads were filtered out if the reads had weak V/J assignments (E-value above 1e-6), no CDR3, stop codons, out-of-frame junctions, or ambiguous translated residues. V3J clonotypes were defined by identical inferred V gene, J gene, and CDR3 amino acid sequence. Percentage overlap between repertoires was calculated by dividing the number of shared unique clonotypes by the size of the smaller repertoire. RTK rarefaction, the Chao1 estimator, and Recon v2.1 estimates of unobserved clonotypes were used to assess repertoire richness. Generation probabilities for all TCRbeta clonotypes obtained by the gDNA method from several donors were computed using OLGA. Imported from immuneACCESS, the table was reduced by TCRdb to in-frame sequences with V and J called. These copies leave out some clones; in studies compared against another copy, an unresolved V gene accounts for under half, and the cause of the remainder is not known. That table is the source of V, J and clone size, and D and trimming were worked out from the DNA. The sample has about 1 million clones on record, 70% to 80% of them singletons. The top ten clones comprise about 1.5% of the sample.

This TCR derives from a man aged 18 to 29 in good health. The chain employs TRBV25-1 and TRBJ2-3; 7 bases in between match TRBD2. The source material was memory CD4+ T cells sorted from blood. Explained via the paper, the cell subset or site label denotes: CD45RA-negative fraction. The DNA sequence is given as TGTGCCAGCAGTAGAGCTAGCGGACTTAGCACAGATACGCAGTATTTT. This is translated as CASSRASGLSTDTQYF.